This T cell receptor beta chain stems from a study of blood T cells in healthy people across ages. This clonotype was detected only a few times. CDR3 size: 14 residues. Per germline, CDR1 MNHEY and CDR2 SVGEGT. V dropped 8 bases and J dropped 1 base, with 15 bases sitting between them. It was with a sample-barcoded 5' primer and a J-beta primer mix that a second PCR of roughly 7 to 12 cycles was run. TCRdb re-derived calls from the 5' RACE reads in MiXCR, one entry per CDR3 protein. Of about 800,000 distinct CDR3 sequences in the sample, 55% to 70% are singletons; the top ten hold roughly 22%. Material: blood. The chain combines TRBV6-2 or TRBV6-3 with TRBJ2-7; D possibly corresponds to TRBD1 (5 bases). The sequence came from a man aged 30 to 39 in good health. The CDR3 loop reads CASERGQSSYEQYF. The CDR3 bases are TGTGCCAGCGAAAGGGGTCAATCGTCCTACGAGCAGTACTTC.